Below, 31 T cell receptor beta chains from the same sample are listed, as sequenced in a study of T cell responses to AZD1222 COVID-19 vaccine. Method: immunoSEQ multiplex PCR; TCRdb's copy keeps in-frame clones and lacks some. The repertoire consists of 150,000 to 200,000 clones, with around 94% occurring once and the leading ten covering 1% to 1.5%. Material: peripheral blood, obtained on day 0 of AZD1222 vaccination. All receptors derive from an adult in good health.

This clone was seen a few times. This sequence joins TRBV7-2 and TRBJ2-7, with D uncertain. The CDR3 covers 13 residues. CDR1 and CDR2 (germline): SGHTA, FQGNSA. The V gene lost 2 bases and the J gene lost 1 base, with 6 bases spanning the gap. The CDR3 sequence: CASSLIRSYEQYF. The CDR3, as DNA: TGTGCCAGCAGCTTAATACGGTCCTACGAGCAGTACTTC.

V usage is TRBV4-3 and J usage is TRBJ2-5, with 7 bases aligning to TRBD1. Germline CDR1 is LGHNA and CDR2 is YSLEER. This CDR3 is 15 amino acids long. J gave up 3 bases and V 2 bases, and 6 bases lay outside the gene matches. The CDR3 nucleotides read TGCGCCAGCAGCCAACTACGACAGGGTGAAGAGACCCAGTACTTC. Residues: CASSQLRQGEETQYF.

This rearrangement joins TRBV7-6 to TRBJ2-5; 8 bases fit TRBD2. This CDR3 region has 16 residues. Trimming removed 2 bases from V and 5 bases from J; junction bases left unmatched: 10. Germline assignment: CDR1 SGHVS and CDR2 FNYEAQ. CDR3 in DNA: TGTGCCAGCAGCTTATCAAACGGGGGGGCCCGGGAGACCCAGTACTTC. It encodes CASSLSNGGARETQYF.

This chain connects TRBV5-1 to TRBJ1-3, with D hard to call. Trimming pared 4 bases from V and 0 bases from J, leaving 14 bases between. Looked up from germline, CDR1 is SGHRS and CDR2 is YFSETQ. The CDR3 length is 16 residues. CDR3 bases: TGCGCCAGCAGCCCTTCGGGAAGAGCCTCTGGAAACACCATATATTTT. This codes for CASSPSGRASGNTIYF.

This chain joins TRBV12-3 or TRBV12-4 and TRBJ2-7; D is unclear. V was trimmed by 3 bases and J by 3 bases, leaving 9 bases between them. This CDR3 comprises 13 residues. This CDR3 is CASSFEIHYEQYF. In nucleotides, the CDR3 is TGTGCCAGCAGTTTTGAAATTCACTACGAGCAGTACTTC.

This clone has only one observation. The chain is built from TRBV6-1 and TRBJ2-2; D is unresolved. The V gene lost 2 bases and the J gene lost 10 bases, with 5 bases spanning the gap. This CDR3 has 11 amino acids. CDR1 is MNHNS, CDR2 SASEGT, per germline. This chain's CDR3 is CASSEREELFF. The CDR3 DNA is TGTGCCAGCAGTGAAAGAGAGGAGCTGTTTTTT.

This clone was recorded only once. J is TRBJ2-1 and V is TRBV3-1 (or the pseudogene TRBV3-2); D gene uncertain. The CDR3 is 12 amino acids. Trimming stripped 4 bases from V and 10 bases from J, with 11 bases between. Germline V gives CDR1 LGHDT, CDR2 YNNKEL (reference sequence). This chain's CDR3 is CASSLTNDEQFF. The CDR3 bases are TGTGCCAGCAGCCTAACCAATGACGAGCAGTTCTTC.

This chain links TRBV11-3 with TRBJ2-1, with TRBD1 matching 10 bases. CDR1 and CDR2 from the germline V gene are SGHNT and YENEEA. Unmatched junction bases numbered 6, after V lost 5 bases and J lost 5 bases. The CDR3 is 15 residues long. The CDR3 DNA reads TGTGCCAGCAGCACCGGGACAGGGGTTAACAATGAGCAGTTCTTC. Its translation is CASSTGTGVNNEQFF.

The sample holds one count of this clone. The chain carries TRBV28 and TRBJ2-1, with 9 bases fitting TRBD1. J gave up 9 bases and V 4 bases, and 10 bases lay outside the gene matches. Germline-derived CDR1 and CDR2 are MDHEN and SYDVKM. CDR3 length equals 15 residues. This CDR3 is CASSYGTGLYREQFF. The CDR3 DNA reads as TGTGCCAGCAGTTATGGGACAGGGTTGTATCGTGAGCAGTTCTTC.

The chain recombines TRBV5-6 with TRBJ1-6, with 9 bases matching TRBD1. Germline V gene data show CDR1 as SGHDT and CDR2 as YYEEEE. This CDR3 is 16 amino acids long. V was clipped by 0 bases and J by 10 bases; unmatched bases: 8. The CDR3 loop is CASSLVGDRVLSPLHF. CDR3 nucleotide sequence: TGTGCCAGCAGCTTGGTGGGGGACAGGGTTCTCTCACCCCTCCACTTT.

This clone turned up a few times. The V gene is TRBV5-1, the J gene TRBJ1-2; D is ambiguous. Per the germline V gene, CDR1 is SGHRS and CDR2 is YFSETQ. The CDR3 is 15 residues long. Trimming took 6 bases from V and 1 from J, leaving 16 bases between them. DNA for the CDR3: TGCGCCAGCACCCCCGACGGAGCTCTTAACTATGGCTACACCTTC. Translated: CASTPDGALNYGYTF.

The chain joins TRBV3-1 (or the pseudogene TRBV3-2) to TRBJ1-1; no reliable D call. Trimming shortened V by 4 bases and J by 3 bases, and 12 bases separated the two germline ends. CDR3 length: 14 amino acids. CDR1 is LGHDT, CDR2 YNNKEL, per germline (reference sequence). The CDR3 reads CASSPARRDTEAFF. CDR3 coding DNA: TGTGCCAGCAGCCCGGCCCGAAGGGACACTGAAGCTTTCTTT.

This chain connects TRBV7-9 to TRBJ2-3; 9 bases match TRBD1. Germline CDR1 reads SEHNR; CDR2 reads FQNEAQ (reference sequence). This CDR3 is 17 amino acids long. Trimming cost V 0 bases and J 2 bases; bases outside gene matches: 6. CDR3 in DNA: TGTGCCAGCAGCTTAGCGATGACAGGGGGGCTCACAGATACGCAGTATTTT. The encoded protein is CASSLAMTGGLTDTQYF. Supplemented by reference TRBV7-9 and TRBJ2-3, the full variable domain reads DTGVSQNPRHKITKRGQNVTFRCDPISEHNRLYWYRQTLGQGPEFLTYFQNEAQLEKSRLLSDRFSAERPKGSFSTLEIQRTEQGDSAMYLCASSLAMTGGLTDTQYFGPGTRLTVL.

The chain employs TRBV12-5 and TRBJ2-2, with D tentatively TRBD1 or TRBD2 (7 bases each). Germline V gene data show CDR1 as LGHNT and CDR2 as FRNRAP. The CDR3 totals 15 residues. V lost 6 bases to trimming and J lost 5 bases, with 16 bases between them. The CDR3 nucleotides read TGTGCTAGTGGGCCCCGACAGGGAGGGACCGGGGAGCTGTTTTTT. It specifies CASGPRQGGTGELFF.

The V gene is TRBV2, the J gene TRBJ1-1; 7 bases align to TRBD1. J was trimmed by 5 bases and V by 3 bases; bases with no gene match: 9. Germline values: CDR1 SNHLY, CDR2 FYNNEI. The CDR3 consists of 15 residues. The CDR3 DNA is TGTGCCAGCAGTGAGGGGGGCAGGGGGTGGACTGAAGCTTTCTTT. Residues: CASSEGGRGWTEAFF. Variable domain in full (rest from reference TRBV2 and TRBJ1-1): EPEVTQTPSHQVTQMGQEVILRCVPISNHLYFYWYRQILGQKVEFLVSFYNNEISEKSEIFDDQFSVERPDGSNFTLKIRSTKLEDSAMYFCASSEGGRGWTEAFFGQGTRLTVV.

The chain is built from TRBV23-1 and TRBJ1-2, with 11 positions matching TRBD1. TRBV23-1 qualifies as an ORF whose function is uncertain. The length of the CDR3 is 15 residues. Germline trimming cut 1 base from V and 8 bases from J; bases unmatched to any gene: 6. CDR3 bases: TGCGCCAGCAGTCAATACGGGACAGGGGGAGGAGGCTACACCTTC. Translated, it gives CASSQYGTGGGGYTF.

This chain links TRBV3-1 (or the pseudogene TRBV3-2) with TRBJ2-1, with D uncertain. Per germline, CDR1 LGHDT and CDR2 YNNKEL (reference sequence). The CDR3 has 13 residues. V lost 1 base and J 9 bases, leaving 10 bases between the germline ends. DNA of the CDR3: TGTGCCAGCAGCCAAGGCCTTACCGGTGAGCAGTTCTTC. This gives the protein CASSQGLTGEQFF.

The chain recombines TRBV5-1 with TRBJ1-3; 9 bases match TRBD1. Germline values: CDR1 SGHRS, CDR2 YFSETQ. CDR3 length: 13 amino acids. The V and J ends lost 3 bases and 8 bases, in that order; junction bases with no gene match: 3. The CDR3 coding sequence is TGCGCCAGCAGCTCGGGACAGGGTCACACCATATATTTT. Translated, it gives CASSSGQGHTIYF.

The CDR3 DNA sequence: TGTGCCAGCAGTGAAGGGTTCTACGAGCAGTACTTC. It translates to CASSEGFYEQYF. The chain joins TRBV2 to TRBJ2-7; D call uncertain. The germline V gene has CDR1 SNHLY and CDR2 FYNNEI. The CDR3 runs 12 residues. Trimming removed 1 base from V and 3 bases from J, with 4 bases in between.

This chain links TRBV7-8 with TRBJ2-7, with 10 positions matching TRBD1. CDR1 is SGHVS, CDR2 FQNEAQ, per germline. The CDR3 totals 19 residues. The ends lost 1 base at V and 1 base at J; junction bases unmatched: 13. CDR3 DNA: TGTGCCAGCAGCTTAGTCTCAGACAGGGGGCACGGTTGGTCCTACGAGCAGTACTTC. It is translated as CASSLVSDRGHGWSYEQYF.

This rearrangement joins TRBV6-6 to TRBJ2-7; D is unresolved. The V gene's germline CDR1 is MNHNY and CDR2 SVGAGI (reference sequence). The CDR3 covers 12 residues. V lost 6 bases to trimming and J lost 1 base, with 7 bases between them. The chain's CDR3 is CASRSGSYEQYF. In nucleotides, the CDR3 is TGTGCCAGCAGATCAGGTTCCTACGAGCAGTACTTC.

The chain combines TRBV5-1 with TRBJ2-7; D is perhaps TRBD1 (5 bases). This CDR3 is 11 amino acids long. The germline gives CDR1 SGHRS, CDR2 YFSETQ. The ends were cut back, 7 bases at V and 3 bases at J, with 8 bases in the middle. CDR3 nucleotide sequence: TGCGCCAGCCAGGGCAACTACGAGCAGTACTTC. Translating gives CASQGNYEQYF.

This chain connects TRBV7-6 to TRBJ2-2; D is ambiguous. V lost 6 bases and J 6 bases, leaving 20 bases between the germline ends. CDR1 and CDR2 from the germline V gene are SGHVS and FNYEAQ. This CDR3 spans 16 amino acids. This CDR3 reads CASSLGMGWVAGELFF. DNA for the CDR3: TGTGCCAGCAGTTTGGGGATGGGGTGGGTCGCCGGGGAGCTGTTTTTT. Using reference TRBV7-6 and TRBJ2-2 for the parts outside the CDR3, the full variable domain is GAGVSQSPRYKVTKRGQDVALRCDPISGHVSLYWYRQALGQGPEFLTYFNYEAQQDKSGLPNDRFSAERPEGSISTLTIQRTEQRDSAMYRCASSLGMGWVAGELFFGEGSRLTVL.

The chain uses TRBV14 and TRBJ2-3, with 10 bases matching TRBD1. Per the germline V gene, CDR1 is SGHDN and CDR2 is FVKESK. The CDR3 is 17 residues long. V dropped 1 base and J dropped 4; count of bases not matched to a gene: 8. The CDR3 region is CASSQALPGQGSDTQYF. CDR3 nucleotide sequence: TGTGCCAGCAGCCAAGCCCTTCCGGGACAGGGGTCAGATACGCAGTATTTT.

This clone was counted a single time. The chain carries TRBV24-1 and TRBJ1-3; 12 nucleotides line up with TRBD1. The junction had 6 bases not matched to a gene; V was cut back by 3 bases and J by 4 bases. The CDR3 has 17 residues. Germline loops: CDR1 KGHDR, CDR2 SFDVKD. This CDR3 is CATSDPGQGANGNTIYF. Here the CDR3 DNA reads TGTGCCACCAGTGATCCGGGACAGGGGGCGAACGGAAACACCATATATTTT.

V and J are TRBV7-2 and TRBJ1-5; D is possibly TRBD1 (5 bases). The CDR3 totals 17 residues. Trimming took 5 bases from V and 7 from J, leaving 24 bases between them. Germline V gene lookup returns CDR1 SGHTA and CDR2 FQGNSA. CDR3 coding DNA: TGTGCCAGCAGCCCGGGCAGGGTAAATCAGTACGGGCAGCCCCAGCATTTT. It encodes CASSPGRVNQYGQPQHF.

The chain joins TRBV7-8 to TRBJ1-2; TRBD1 matches at 10 bases. Trimming took 4 bases from V and 4 from J; bases not matched to a gene: 6. The CDR3 is 15 residues long. The germline V gene encodes CDR1 SGHVS and CDR2 FQNEAQ. DNA of the CDR3: TGTGCCAGCAGCTCTGACAGGGGGCGAACCTATGGCTACACCTTC. This codes for CASSSDRGRTYGYTF.

The chain uses TRBV6-5 and TRBJ1-5; possible D gene TRBD1, 5 bases. The CDR3 totals 13 residues. Per the germline V gene, CDR1 is MNHEY and CDR2 is SVGAGI. Trimming pared 6 bases from V and 4 bases from J, leaving 10 bases between. In DNA form, the CDR3 reads TGTGCCAGCAGGCAGGGATTAAATCAGCCCCAGCATTTT. Protein product: CASRQGLNQPQHF.

CDR3 in DNA: TGTGCCAGCAGTCCGCGGGGGGTTCATGACAATGAGCAGTTCTTC. Its protein product is CASSPRGVHDNEQFF. The chain joins TRBV28 to TRBJ2-1, with 8 bases fitting TRBD2. Per germline, CDR1 MDHEN and CDR2 SYDVKM. This CDR3 contains 15 residues. V shed 5 bases and J 5 bases; nucleotides not matched to a gene: 8. Full variable domain (rest looked up from reference TRBV28 and TRBJ2-1): DVKVTQSSRYLVKRTGEKVFLECVQDMDHENMFWYRQDPGLGLRLIYFSYDVKMKEKGDIPEGYSVSREKKERFSLILESASTNQTSMYLCASSPRGVHDNEQFFGPGTRLTVL.

This chain connects TRBV29-1 to TRBJ1-3; D gene unclear. With 3 bases removed from V and 1 base from J, the gap between germline ends came to 7 bases. Looked up from germline, CDR1 is SQVTM and CDR2 is ANQGSEA. There are 13 residues in the CDR3. The CDR3 DNA reads TGCAGCGTTGATGGGCAATCTGGAAACACCATATATTTT. Protein product: CSVDGQSGNTIYF.

V and J are TRBV3-1 (or the pseudogene TRBV3-2) and TRBJ2-7; TRBD2 might be the D (5 bases). CDR3 length: 13 amino acids. Trimming removed 1 base from V and 6 bases from J, with 10 bases in between. CDR1 and CDR2 from the germline V gene are LGHDT and YNNKEL (reference sequence). The CDR3 nucleotides read TGTGCCAGCAGCCAAGCGGTTCGGGGCGAGCAGTACTTC. This sequence encodes CASSQAVRGEQYF.